This TCR beta chain was profiled in a study of graft-versus-host responses after intestinal transplantation. Study information: Among the recipients, all got anti-thymocyte globulin induction and then tacrolimus and steroids for around 3 years.

For this clone: The antigen remains unidentified.

Measured with immunoSEQ multiplex PCR; TCRdb has only the in-frame clones, and not every one. Here the sample spans 120,000 or so clones, about 93% being singletons. This CDR3 has 17 amino acids. The TCR originated in a human donor who received an intestinal transplant. The sequencing used unstimulated CD8+ T cells sorted from spleen or lymph node cells, collected before intestinal transplant. The chain joins TRBV21-1 to TRBJ2-5; the table's D call TRBD1 went unverified against the DNA. TRBV21-1 is listed as a pseudogene. CDR3 sequence reads: CASSKVTGDRPFRTQYF. The DNA for the CDR3 is TGTGCCAGCAGCAAAGTTACAGGGGACAGGCCCTTCCGGACCCAGTACTTC.